Shown below are 24 T cell receptor beta chains from a single sample sequenced in a study of radiation and T cells in renal cell carcinoma. As for time point: blood 4 weeks post-SBRT, at nephrectomy. Treatment noted: 15 Gy SBRT to primary tumor, nephrectomy 4 weeks later. Profiling relied on immunoSEQ multiplex PCR, and the TCRdb table lists in-frame clones only, not all of them. The sample shows over 90,000 clones, about 79% of them seen only once. The specimen comprised blood, sampled from a patient whose treatment included radiotherapy and nephrectomy. These receptors all come from a man aged 60 to 69 with renal cell carcinoma.

The chain recombines TRBV7-9 with TRBJ2-7; D is unclear. From germline, CDR1 is SEHNR and CDR2 FQNEAQ (reference sequence). Between the trimmed V and J ends, which lost 1 base and 2 bases, there was a span of 9 bases. The CDR3 consists of 14 residues. CDR3 residues: CASSLGISTYEQYF. The CDR3 nucleotides are TGTGCCAGCAGCTTAGGCATATCCACCTACGAGCAGTACTTC.

This clone occurred a few times. V and J are TRBV7-3 and TRBJ2-5; possibly TRBD1 or TRBD2 for D (5 bases each). The CDR3 length is 13 residues. Germline lookup yields CDR1 SGHTA and CDR2 FQGTGA. The V end was cut by 5 bases, the J end by 4 bases, with 11 bases between. CDR3 protein: CASSNGAGETQYF. CDR3 bases: TGTGCCAGCAGCAATGGGGCGGGAGAGACCCAGTACTTC.

This clone was seen only once. The chain couples TRBV28 to TRBJ2-7, with 8 bases aligning to TRBD2. This CDR3 has 14 residues. Germline V gene lookup returns CDR1 MDHEN and CDR2 SYDVKM. V shed 6 bases and J 6 bases; nucleotides not matched to a gene: 10. DNA of the CDR3: TGTGCCAGCAGCCTCAGCGGGAGAAGAGCCGAGCAGTACTTC. Its protein is CASSLSGRRAEQYF.

The chain joins TRBV5-1 to TRBJ2-7; 9 nucleotides line up with TRBD2. CDR3 length: 15 amino acids. Losses at the gene ends were 0 bases for V and 4 bases for J; bases not matched to a gene: 5. Germline CDR1 reads SGHRS; CDR2 reads YFSETQ. The CDR3, as DNA: TGCGCCAGCAGCTTGGTGGCGGGAGGGCGGTACGAGCAGTACTTC. This codes for CASSLVAGGRYEQYF.

This clone has a single count. The J gene is TRBJ1-5, the V gene TRBV19; unclear D gene. The V gene's germline CDR1 is LNHDA and CDR2 SQIVND (reference sequence). The CDR3 sequence is 12 residues long. V dropped 4 bases and J dropped 5 bases, with 6 bases sitting between them. CDR3 nucleotides: TGTGCCAGTAGTACGACGGATCAGCCCCAGCATTTT. Amino acid sequence: CASSTTDQPQHF.

A word on this clone: Other DNA sequences in this specimen translate into the identical CDR3. The chain is built from TRBV4-1 and TRBJ1-1; D is unclear. V gave up 1 base and J gave up 1 base, with 10 bases separating them. This CDR3 is built from 15 residues. Germline CDR1 is MGHRA and CDR2 is YSYEKL. In nucleotides, the CDR3 is TGCGCCAGCAGCCAAGGAGGCCACCCGAACACTGAAGCTTTCTTT. Translated: CASSQGGHPNTEAFF.

This sequence joins TRBV11-3 and TRBJ2-3, with D perhaps TRBD1 (5 bases). Trimming stripped 3 bases from V and 6 bases from J, with 10 bases between. The CDR3 runs to 13 residues. In germline, CDR1 is SGHNT, CDR2 YENEEA. CDR3 protein: CASSLGPWDTQYF. Here the CDR3 DNA reads TGTGCCAGCAGCTTGGGGCCCTGGGATACGCAGTATTTT.

The gene calls are TRBV7-7 and TRBJ2-5; a weak D match, TRBD1 (6 bases). The CDR3 loop spans 13 amino acids. V dropped 5 bases and J dropped 5 bases, with 12 bases sitting between them. From germline, CDR1 is SSHAT and CDR2 FNYEAQ (reference sequence). In nucleotides, the CDR3 is TGTGCCAGCAGCCTCCAGGGGTTGGAGACCCAGTACTTC. Translated, it gives CASSLQGLETQYF.

This chain joins TRBV6-1 and TRBJ2-1; D unclear. The V gene's germline CDR1 is MNHNS and CDR2 SASEGT. The CDR3 runs to 13 residues. V lost 4 bases and J 11 bases, leaving 15 bases between the germline ends. The CDR3 DNA sequence: TGTGCCAGCAGTGTTGGTTTAGTCTCGCAGCAGTTCTTC. It specifies CASSVGLVSQQFF.

The V and J genes are TRBV4-2 and TRBJ2-7; TRBD2 agrees at 9 bases. Germline V gene sequence: CDR1 LGHNA, CDR2 YNFKEQ. CDR3 length equals 15 residues. Germline trimming cut 3 bases from V and 3 bases from J; bases unmatched to any gene: 6. This CDR3 reads CASSQGLAGIYEQYF. DNA for the CDR3: TGTGCCAGCAGCCAGGGGCTAGCGGGGATCTACGAGCAGTACTTC.

This clone was picked up one time. The J gene is TRBJ2-7, the V gene TRBV6-5, with D possibly being TRBD1 or TRBD2 (6 bases each). The CDR3 has 12 residues. Germline CDR1 and CDR2: MNHEY and SVGAGI. The V end lost 2 bases, the J end lost 7 bases, and 9 bases lay between the germline ends. For the CDR3, the DNA is TGTGCCAGCAGTTACGGGGGGCGAGAGCAGTACTTC. Its translation is CASSYGGREQYF.

The sample holds one count of this clone. One end of the junction varies from germline; a read error may be responsible. The chain combines TRBV28 with TRBJ2-7, with 11 bases lining up with TRBD1. Looked up from germline, CDR1 is MDHEN and CDR2 is SYDVKM. The CDR3 consists of 12 residues. The DNA of the CDR3 is TGTGCCAGCAGTTTGGGGACAGGGGGTTGGCTCTTC. Translated: CASSLGTGGWLF.

The rearrangement uses TRBV6-1 and TRBJ1-5; D not resolved. The CDR3 length is 13 residues. The V gene lost 4 bases and the J gene lost 5 bases, with 9 bases spanning the gap. The germline gives CDR1 MNHNS, CDR2 SASEGT. The CDR3 DNA reads as TGTGCCAGCAGTGTGAGCAGGCATCAGCCCCAGCATTTT. It codes for CASSVSRHQPQHF.

In the case of this clone: This specimen includes other DNA sequences encoding the same CDR3. The V call is TRBV5-1, the J call TRBJ2-3, with D unresolved. This CDR3 has 17 residues. The germline V and J ends were trimmed by 8 bases and 1 base, with 23 bases remaining between them. The V gene's germline CDR1 is SGHRS and CDR2 YFSETQ. CDR3 amino acids: CASSPRGTVLGTDTQYF. CDR3 coding DNA: TGCGCCAGTAGCCCCCGTGGAACAGTTCTTGGCACAGATACGCAGTATTTT.

This clone was detected once. The chain links TRBV29-1 to TRBJ2-7; 7 bases are shared with TRBD2. The CDR3 covers 12 residues. The V segment lost 3 bases and the J segment 6 bases; nucleotides outside the gene matches: 5. Germline values: CDR1 SQVTM, CDR2 ANQGSEA. CDR3 sequence: CSVDKRDPEQYF. In nucleotides, the CDR3 is TGCAGCGTTGACAAGCGGGATCCCGAGCAGTACTTC.

The chain has TRBV4-1 and TRBJ1-5, with D uncertain. Germline-derived CDR1 and CDR2 are MGHRA and YSYEKL. The CDR3 has 13 residues. Trimming took 1 base from V and 4 from J, leaving 5 bases between them. Here the CDR3 reads CASSQGVNQPQHF. CDR3 DNA: TGCGCCAGCAGCCAAGGGGTAAATCAGCCCCAGCATTTT.

This sequence joins TRBV6-1 and TRBJ1-5; 8 nucleotides agree with TRBD1. The CDR3 runs 13 residues. After removal of 8 bases from V and 5 bases from J, the junction contained 5 bases not matched to a gene. Looked up from germline, CDR1 is MNHNS and CDR2 is SASEGT. The CDR3 here is CASAVDRDQPQHF. As DNA, the CDR3 is TGTGCCAGCGCCGTGGACAGGGATCAGCCCCAGCATTTT.

The J gene is TRBJ1-4, the V gene TRBV6-6; tentatively, D is TRBD1 (5 bases). Trimming cost V 2 bases and J 8 bases, with 12 bases left between them. This CDR3 has 14 amino acids. From germline, CDR1 is MNHNY and CDR2 SVGAGI (reference sequence). The CDR3 DNA reads TGTGCCAGCAGTTACCGAGAGGGGAGCGAAAAACTGTTTTTT. Protein: CASSYREGSEKLFF.

V usage is TRBV10-3 and J usage is TRBJ2-7; D gene uncertain. The germline V gene encodes CDR1 ENHRY and CDR2 SYGVKD. The CDR3 has 13 residues. V was cut by 7 bases and J by 1 base, with 11 bases left in between. CDR3 nucleotides: TGTGCCATCACCCCTCAGGAATCCTACGAGCAGTACTTC. Protein: CAITPQESYEQYF.

The chain is built from TRBV29-1 and TRBJ2-2; D may be TRBD1 or TRBD2 (6 bases each). Germline CDR1 SQVTM, CDR2 ANQGSEA. The length of the CDR3 is 15 residues. The V end was cut by 0 bases, the J end by 6 bases, with 14 bases between. The CDR3, as DNA: TGCAGCGTTGAAGATCGTTCTAGGGGGGCCGGGGAGCTGTTTTTT. This sequence encodes CSVEDRSRGAGELFF.

J is TRBJ2-2 and V is TRBV4-2; D perhaps matches TRBD2 (6 bases). The CDR3 length is 17 residues. Trimming removed 0 bases from V and 2 bases from J, with 13 bases in between. Germline-derived CDR1 and CDR2 are LGHNA and YNFKEQ. The chain's CDR3 is CASSQETLAINTGELFF. The CDR3 DNA follows: TGTGCCAGCAGCCAAGAAACCCTAGCGATAAACACCGGGGAGCTGTTTTTT.

V usage is TRBV11-2 and J usage is TRBJ2-3; 7 bases map to TRBD1. CDR3 length: 16 amino acids. J was trimmed by 3 bases and V by 2 bases; bases with no gene match: 8. Germline CDR1 reads SGHAT; CDR2 reads FQNNGV. The CDR3 region has the DNA TGTGCCAGCAGCTTATCGACAGGGAAGGGGACAGATACGCAGTATTTT. Residues: CASSLSTGKGTDTQYF.

The rearrangement uses TRBV10-2 and TRBJ2-7; TRBD2 matches at 8 bases. The CDR3 contains 16 residues. The V gene end was trimmed by 7 bases and the J gene end by 2 bases; junction bases not matched to a gene: 13. The germline gives CDR1 WSHSY, CDR2 SAAADI. This chain's CDR3 is CASIPGGGALPYEQYF. The CDR3 DNA reads as TGCGCCAGCATCCCGGGGGGGGGAGCCCTGCCCTACGAGCAGTACTTC.

This chain joins TRBV28 and TRBJ1-1; unclear D gene. Trimming took 4 bases from V and 6 from J, leaving 6 bases between them. The CDR3 sequence is 11 residues long. Germline-derived CDR1 and CDR2 are MDHEN and SYDVKM. CDR3 region: CASSSAAEAFF. CDR3 DNA: TGTGCCAGCAGTTCTGCGGCTGAAGCTTTCTTT.